This entry describes one T cell receptor (beta chain). The data stem from a study of CD8 T cells in Susac syndrome. It was with random hexamers that 0.5 to 1 ug RNA was reverse transcribed. TCR beta CDR3 was amplified by immunoSEQ covering 54 Vbeta and 13 Jbeta. TCRdb independently ran MiXCR on the immunoSEQ multiplex PCR reads; one entry per CDR3 protein. The sample carries some 300,000 distinct CDR3 sequences, about 88% recorded once. Germline CDR1 and CDR2: MNHEY and SMNVEV (reference sequence). Between the trimmed V and J ends, which lost 3 bases and 4 bases, there was a span of 14 bases. CDR3 size: 15 residues. Negative isolation yielded CD8+ and CD4+ T cells; FACS enriched TEMRA cells.

This sequence was found in a human donor with multiple sclerosis. V is TRBV27 and J is TRBJ2-3; D is possibly TRBD2 (5 bases). Specimen: CD8+ T cells from PBMCs. The chain's CDR3 is CASSLTGSGPDTQYF. In DNA form, the CDR3 reads TGTGCCAGCAGTTTGACGGGAAGCGGACCAGATACGCAGTATTTT.